This T cell receptor (beta chain) was sequenced in a study of T cells in localized non-small cell lung cancer. The CDR3 extends over 16 amino acids. The germline V gene has CDR1 SGHNT and CDR2 YYREEE (reference sequence). V lost 4 bases and J lost 4; bases outside the gene matches: 11. Here immunoSEQ multiplex PCR was the method, and the copy in TCRdb shows in-frame clones only, minus some. Among 100,000 to 150,000 clones listed, about 90% were seen once. With respect to this clone: Its specificity is not known.

Findings and caveats of the study: Peak T cell clonality was found in uninvolved adjacent lung, exceeding tumor.

This sequence was found in a female donor aged 60 or older with stage I lung adenocarcinoma. Source: peripheral blood, taken before any cancer treatment. The genes are TRBV5-4 and TRBJ2-7; 10 bases are a match to TRBD2. CDR3 nucleotide sequence: TGTGCCAGCAGCCCGGTCGGGTCTAGCGGGAGATACGAGCAGTACTTC. Amino acids: CASSPVGSSGRYEQYF.